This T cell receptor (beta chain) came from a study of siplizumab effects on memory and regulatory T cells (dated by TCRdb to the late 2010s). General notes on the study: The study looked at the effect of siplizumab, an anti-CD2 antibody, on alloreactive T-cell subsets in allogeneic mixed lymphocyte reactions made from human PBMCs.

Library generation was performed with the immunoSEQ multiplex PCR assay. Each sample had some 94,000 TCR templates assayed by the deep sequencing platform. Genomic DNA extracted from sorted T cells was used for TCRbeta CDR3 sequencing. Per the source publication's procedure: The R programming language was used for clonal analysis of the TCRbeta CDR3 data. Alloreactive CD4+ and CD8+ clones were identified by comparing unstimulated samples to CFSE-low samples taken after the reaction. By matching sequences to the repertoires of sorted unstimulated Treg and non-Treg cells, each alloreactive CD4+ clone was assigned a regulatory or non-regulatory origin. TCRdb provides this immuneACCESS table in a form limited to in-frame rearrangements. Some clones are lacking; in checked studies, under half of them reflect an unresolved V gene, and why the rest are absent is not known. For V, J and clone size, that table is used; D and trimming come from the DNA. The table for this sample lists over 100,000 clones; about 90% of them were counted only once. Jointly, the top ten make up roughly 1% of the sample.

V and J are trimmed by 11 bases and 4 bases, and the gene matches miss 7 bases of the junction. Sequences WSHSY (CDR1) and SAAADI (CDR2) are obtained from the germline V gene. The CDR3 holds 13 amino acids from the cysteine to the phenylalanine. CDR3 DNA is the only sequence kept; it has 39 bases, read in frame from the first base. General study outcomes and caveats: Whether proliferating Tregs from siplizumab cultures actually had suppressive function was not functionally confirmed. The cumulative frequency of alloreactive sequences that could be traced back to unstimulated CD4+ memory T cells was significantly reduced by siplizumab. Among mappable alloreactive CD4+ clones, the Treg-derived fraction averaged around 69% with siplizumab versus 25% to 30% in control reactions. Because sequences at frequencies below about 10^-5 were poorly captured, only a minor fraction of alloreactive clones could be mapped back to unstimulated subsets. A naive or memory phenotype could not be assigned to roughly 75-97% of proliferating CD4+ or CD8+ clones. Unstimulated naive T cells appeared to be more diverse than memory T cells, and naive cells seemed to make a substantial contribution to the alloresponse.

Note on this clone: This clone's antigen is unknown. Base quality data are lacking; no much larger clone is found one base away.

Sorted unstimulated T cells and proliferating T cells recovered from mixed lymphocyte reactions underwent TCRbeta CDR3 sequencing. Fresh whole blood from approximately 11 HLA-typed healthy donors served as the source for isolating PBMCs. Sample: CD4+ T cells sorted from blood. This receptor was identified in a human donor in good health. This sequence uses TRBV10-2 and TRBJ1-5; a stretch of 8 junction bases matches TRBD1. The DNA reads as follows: TGCGCCTGCGGACAGGGCCTTAATCAGCCCCAGCATTTT. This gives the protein CACGQGLNQPQHF.